The entry that follows covers one T cell receptor beta chain sequence. This clone was detected only a few times. The target of this receptor is not known. Per-base quality was not reported, and no clone a single base away is much larger than it. Other DNA sequences in this specimen translate into the identical CDR3. The data derive from a study of CD8+ T cells in alopecia areata (dated by TCRdb to between 2018 and 2020). Regarding the complete study: Treated patients were enrolled in an open-label pilot trial of oral tofacitinib, 5 to 10 mg twice daily, for moderate-to-severe alopecia areata. Patients stayed on tofacitinib for 6 to 18 months and then had 6 months of follow-up off drug so that delayed response and recurrence could be assessed. Disease severity in treated patients was measured with the SALT score, which quantifies the percentage of affected scalp surface area. In both human patients and the C3H/HeJ mouse model, the study applied high-throughput TCRbeta sequencing to look at T cell clonal expansion in alopecia areata. In humans, TCRbeta sequencing was performed on scalp tissue and on sorted CD4+ and CD8+ peripheral blood T cells from healthy controls and from patients with patchy or totalis/universalis alopecia areata. Biopsies were taken from tofacitinib-treated patients at baseline and at 4 and 24 weeks of treatment, and a later scalp biopsy was taken in several of the tofacitinib-treated patients. Scalp clonality was compared across normal scalp (n=4), patchy alopecia areata scalp (n=8), and alopecia totalis/universalis scalp (n=8). The RNA source kit depended on sample type: the PAXgene miRNA kit for fixed scalp, the miRNeasy kit for PBMCs, and the RNeasy kit for mouse skin. Amplification of TCRbeta CDR3 regions was done by immunoSEQ multiplex PCR using 35 Vbeta forward primers and 13 Jbeta reverse primers. Overall study results and their limits: Shared TCR sequences between patients were less evident than in mice, which may be partly attributable to HLA diversity in the patient population. Because the treated cohort was small and included a single nonresponder, larger studies are needed to assess links between baseline CD8+ expansion and response. With tofacitinib, both scalp clonality and the number of expanded CD8+ clones among the top 100 scalp clones went down significantly. Lesional scalp, especially in alopecia totalis/universalis, showed higher clonality and more expanded CD8+ clones than normal scalp, suggesting antigenic drive. Many expanded lesional clones were found to persist in scalp and blood during tofacitinib treatment, and relapse after treatment cessation may be partly explained by this persistence. Unlike mouse skin, which is dominated by gammadelta T cells, normal human skin has resident alphabeta T cells that are also sequenced, and this complicates analysis of the scalp TCR repertoire.

The sample's time point, from its label and the paper: about four weeks on oral tofacitinib. The treatment or condition label corresponds to: oral pan-JAK inhibitor, 5-10 mg twice daily. From alopecia areata patients, peripheral blood was collected along with lesional scalp punch biopsies. PBMCs were isolated by density centrifugation and stained for CD3, CD4 and CD8, and CD4+ and CD8+ T cells were sorted on a FACSAria. From the germline V gene (reference sequence), CDR1 is GTSNPN and CDR2 is SVGIG. The V and J ends are trimmed by 0 bases and 3 bases, leaving 7 bases between them. Its CDR3 holds 13 amino acids, cysteine through phenylalanine. Only the CDR3 DNA stays, 39 bases, in frame from base 1. Preparation of the library involved the immunoSEQ multiplex PCR assay. For TCR sequencing, RNA was extracted from every sample and reverse transcribed into cDNA to serve as template. SuperScript III was used for first-strand cDNA synthesis, primed with a 2:1 mix of oligo-dT and random hexamers. A synthetic immune receptor repertoire was used to measure amplification bias, and any remaining bias was corrected computationally. The paper's data handling went like this. Raw reads were preprocessed for error removal, and CDR3 was defined according to IMGT conventions as running from the conserved cysteine to phenylalanine. Clonality was computed as 1 minus the Shannon entropy, with the entropy normalized by log2 of the number of productive unique TCRs. CD4 or CD8 identity of scalp clones was inferred by cross-referencing scalp TCRbeta sequences with sorted blood CD4 and CD8 repertoires. TCRdb obtained this table from immuneACCESS and retained in-frame rearrangements with V and J assigned. These tables miss some clones; where compared with another copy, unresolved V genes account for less than half of the shortfall, and the remainder is unexplained. That table furnishes V, J and clone size, whereas the DNA furnished D and trimming. The sample data list around 70,000 clones, and 29% of these were observed just once. The top ten constitute about 15% of the sample.

The sequence links TRBV30 to TRBJ2-3, with no confidently assigned D gene. This sample comprised CD8+ T cells sorted from blood, obtained at week 4, from a patient treated with tofacitinib. This receptor was taken from a human donor with alopecia areata. The CDR3 is CAWSVLGTDTQYF. The nucleotides read TGTGCCTGGAGTGTACTTGGGACAGATACGCAGTATTTT. When the CDR3 is completed using the reference TRBV30 and TRBJ2-3 genes on either side, the full variable domain is SQTIHQWPATLVQPVGSPLSLECTVEGTSNPNLYWYRQAAGRGLQLLFYSVGIGQISSEVPQNLSASRPQDRQFILSSKKLLLSDSGFYLCAWSVLGTDTQYFGPGTRLTVL.